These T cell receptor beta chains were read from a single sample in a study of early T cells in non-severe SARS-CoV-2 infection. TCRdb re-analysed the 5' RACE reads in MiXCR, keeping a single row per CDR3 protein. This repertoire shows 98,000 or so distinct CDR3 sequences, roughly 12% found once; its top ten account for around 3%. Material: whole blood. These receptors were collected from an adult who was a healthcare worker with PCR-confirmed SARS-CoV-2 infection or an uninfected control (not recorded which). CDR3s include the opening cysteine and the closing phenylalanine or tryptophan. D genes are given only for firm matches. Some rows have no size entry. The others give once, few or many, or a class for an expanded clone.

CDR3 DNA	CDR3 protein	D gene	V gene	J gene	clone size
TGTGCCAGCAGCTTCAATAGTAATTACAATGAGCAGTTCTTC	CASSFNSNYNEQFF	.	TRBV11-3	TRBJ2-1	medium-sized
TGTGCCTGGAGTGTATTGGCGGCCAACTATGGCTACACCTTC	CAWSVLAANYGYTF	.	TRBV30	TRBJ1-2	.
TGCAGCGGGAGACAGGGAGAAGAGACCCAGTACTTC	CSGRQGEETQYF	TRBD1	TRBV29-1	TRBJ2-5	many
TGTGCCAGCAGCCAAGGCGGGGGGAGTAAGCAAGAGCAGTACTTC	CASSQGGGSKQEQYF	TRBD2	TRBV14	TRBJ2-7	many
TGTGCCATCAGCCATCCCGGCTTAAGCACTGAAGCTTTCTTT	CAISHPGLSTEAFF	.	TRBV10-3	TRBJ1-1	few
TGTGCCAGCAGCTTAATGCATGGGGTTACTGAAGCTTTCTTT	CASSLMHGVTEAFF	.	TRBV7-3	TRBJ1-1	.
TGTGCCAGCAGCTTAGAGGTCGGTTACAATGAGCAGTTCTTC	CASSLEVGYNEQFF	.	TRBV11-2	TRBJ2-1	.
TGTGCCAGCTCGATGGACCCCCGAGGATCCTACGAGCAGTACTTC	CASSMDPRGSYEQYF	.	TRBV6-5	TRBJ2-7	.
TGTGCCAGCACCGAACCTGGGCAGCCCCAGCATTTT	CASTEPGQPQHF	.	TRBV6-2/TRBV6-3	TRBJ1-5	.
TGTGCCAGCTGGTCGGGAGTTGGAAAGACCCAGTACTTC	CASWSGVGKTQYF	.	TRBV11-1	TRBJ2-5	few
TGTGCCAGCAGCCCTGATGCGGGAGGGCCGTACGAGCAGTACTTC	CASSPDAGGPYEQYF	TRBD2	TRBV7-6	TRBJ2-7	few
TGCGCCAGCAGCTTGGATGGGACAGGGGGAGATGAGCAGTTCTTC	CASSLDGTGGDEQFF	TRBD1	TRBV5-1	TRBJ2-1	.
TGCGCCAGCAGCTTGGACAGTGGGCCCCATATTGGTGGCTACACCTTC	CASSLDSGPHIGGYTF	.	TRBV5-1	TRBJ1-2	few
TGTGCCAGCAGCCCCGGCCGTAGCGGGGGGGCCGAGGCCCAGTACTTC	CASSPGRSGGAEAQYF	TRBD2	TRBV7-2	TRBJ2-5	many
TGCAGCGGGAGGGGAATGAACACTGAAGCTTTCTTT	CSGRGMNTEAFF	.	TRBV29-1	TRBJ1-1	.
TGCGCCAGCAGCTTGGGCAACTATGGCTACACCTTC	CASSLGNYGYTF	.	TRBV5-1	TRBJ1-2	.
TGTGCCAGCAGCTACGAGGGGGCGGAAGGGGCCAACGTCCTGACTTTC	CASSYEGAEGANVLTF	TRBD1	TRBV7-3	TRBJ2-6	many
TGTGCCAGCACTCTCAGCCGGAGTCTAAACGAGCAGTACTTC	CASTLSRSLNEQYF	.	TRBV27	TRBJ2-7	.
TGTGCCAGCAGCCCGTTGGGTGAGGAGCTGTTTTTT	CASSPLGEELFF	.	TRBV5-4	TRBJ2-2	many
TGCGCCAGCAGTGAGGTTGTAGGTCCGACCGGGGAGCTGTTTTTT	CASSEVVGPTGELFF	.	TRBV10-1	TRBJ2-2	few
TGCAGTGCCAACCGGGGACAGGGAGTAAACGAGCAGTACTTC	CSANRGQGVNEQYF	TRBD1	TRBV20-1	TRBJ2-7	few
TGTGCCAGTAGTAAACCGGGACCTCCAAGCATTCAGTACTTC	CASSKPGPPSIQYF	.	TRBV19	TRBJ2-4	.
TGCGCCAGCAGCTTGGCCCAGGGGGCTAGAGTGGGCACTGAAGCTTTCTTT	CASSLAQGARVGTEAFF	TRBD1	TRBV5-1	TRBJ1-1	many
TGTGCCAGCAGTGTCCGGCCGGGTCTGTATTTT	CASSVRPGLYF	.	TRBV2	TRBJ2-3	few
TGTGCTAGCAGGCATATCCCACCGGCCTCGCGAAGTTCACCCCTCCACTTT	CASRHIPPASRSSPLHF	.	TRBV7-7	TRBJ1-6	.
TGTGCCACCAGGACACTCGGGCAGGAAAAACTGTTTTTT	CATRTLGQEKLFF	.	TRBV24-1	TRBJ1-4	.
TGTGCCAGCAGCTTAGGAGAGTCAGCCAATCAGCCCCAGCATTTT	CASSLGESANQPQHF	.	TRBV11-2	TRBJ1-5	few
TGTGCCAGCAGCTCCGCCGACAGGGGCTCCTACAATGAGCAGTTCTTC	CASSSADRGSYNEQFF	TRBD1	TRBV7-3	TRBJ2-1	few
TGCAGTGCTAGCGACGGGGACAGGGGCTTATACCAAGAGACCCAGTACTTC	CSASDGDRGLYQETQYF	TRBD1	TRBV20-1	TRBJ2-5	many
TGTGCCACTGGTTCGGCGGTTGGCGGGGAGCTGTTTTTT	CATGSAVGGELFF	.	TRBV15	TRBJ2-2	.
TGTGCCAGCAGTTCACAGAATATTAATGAAAAACTGTTTTTT	CASSSQNINEKLFF	.	TRBV12-3/TRBV12-4	TRBJ1-4	.
TGCAGCGTTTATAGGGTAAGGGATGAGCAGTTCTTC	CSVYRVRDEQFF	.	TRBV29-1	TRBJ2-1	many
TGTGCCAGCAGCCAAGAGATCAGGGGGTATGAGCAGTTCTTC	CASSQEIRGYEQFF	TRBD1	TRBV14	TRBJ2-1	.
TGTGCCAGCAGCCCAGCCCGACAGGGACGGGATGGCTACACCTTC	CASSPARQGRDGYTF	TRBD1	TRBV5-4	TRBJ1-2	few
TGTGCCAGCAGCTCGGGACAGGGGAGATACGAGCAGTACTTC	CASSSGQGRYEQYF	TRBD1	TRBV7-2	TRBJ2-7	.
TGTGCCAGCAGCATGCCGAGGCGAAGGGCCAACGTCCTGACTTTC	CASSMPRRRANVLTF	.	TRBV11-2	TRBJ2-6	few
TGTGCCAGCAGTCCACGCCGCGACGACACTGAAGCTTTCTTT	CASSPRRDDTEAFF	.	TRBV28	TRBJ1-1	.
TGTGCCAGCAGTTTATTTGTGGGATTTGGGGATAATTCACCCCTCCACTTT	CASSLFVGFGDNSPLHF	.	TRBV27	TRBJ1-6	few
TGTGCCAGCCGTGCGCCGACGGTAGATAATTCACCCCTCCACTTT	CASRAPTVDNSPLHF	.	TRBV27	TRBJ1-6	few
TGTGCCAGCAGCCAAGCACAGGGGGCCCACGAGCAGTACTTC	CASSQAQGAHEQYF	TRBD1	TRBV4-2	TRBJ2-7	many
TGTGCCAGTAGTATTCCAGGGGAAGAGACACCCCTCCACTTT	CASSIPGEETPLHF	.	TRBV19	TRBJ1-6	few
TGTGCCAGCAGTCCGGGCCAGCGGTGGGAGCAGTTCTTC	CASSPGQRWEQFF	.	TRBV2	TRBJ2-1	.
TGTGCCAGCAGTCTCTGGGCCCGGGACAGGGTAGCCAAAAACATTCAGTACTTC	CASSLWARDRVAKNIQYF	TRBD1	TRBV7-6	TRBJ2-4	few
TGTGCCAGCAGCAGGACAGTCATGAACGAGCAGTACTTC	CASSRTVMNEQYF	.	TRBV11-2	TRBJ2-7	.
TGCAGCGTGAGGGGACTAGCGGGAGTCGCCACCGGGGAGCTGTTTTTT	CSVRGLAGVATGELFF	TRBD2	TRBV29-1	TRBJ2-2	.
TGTGCCAGCAGTGAAGACAGGGGGCGAGGATCCGCCTGCTACACCTTC	CASSEDRGRGSACYTF	TRBD1	TRBV25-1	TRBJ1-2	many
TGTGCCAGCAGCGTAGAGGGGGCGAGCAATCAGCCCCAGCATTTT	CASSVEGASNQPQHF	TRBD1	TRBV9	TRBJ1-5	.
TGTGCCAGCAGTGAAGAGGCCGTAGGGGGAGATACGCAGTATTTT	CASSEEAVGGDTQYF	.	TRBV2	TRBJ2-3	.
TGCAGTGCCTACCGGCAGGGGGCCACCGATACGCAGTATTTT	CSAYRQGATDTQYF	TRBD1	TRBV20-1	TRBJ2-3	few
TGTGCCACCAGTGGGGCAGCCCTGCCAACTGGGGCCAACGTCCTGACTTTC	CATSGAALPTGANVLTF	.	TRBV24-1	TRBJ2-6	many
TGTGCCAGCAGCCACCGGGGGGCACTTAGCAATCAGCCCCAGCATTTT	CASSHRGALSNQPQHF	.	TRBV7-8	TRBJ1-5	many
TGTGCCAGCAAGGACACCTTAACTTATGGCTACACCTTC	CASKDTLTYGYTF	.	TRBV2	TRBJ1-2	.
TGTGCCAGCAGAACAGTGGTGGGTTCACCCCTCCACTTT	CASRTVVGSPLHF	.	TRBV2	TRBJ1-6	many
TGCAGCGCCGGCGTGGCGGGGCTCACAGATACGCAGTATTTT	CSAGVAGLTDTQYF	.	TRBV29-1	TRBJ2-3	.
TGTGCCTGGAGTCGACGCGGGAGCTACAATGAGCAGTTCTTC	CAWSRRGSYNEQFF	TRBD2	TRBV30	TRBJ2-1	few
TGTGCCAGCAGCCCTACAGGGAAGGTCGGCCATGAGCAGTTCTTC	CASSPTGKVGHEQFF	.	TRBV7-9	TRBJ2-1	few
TGTGCCAGCAGTGAGCGACCCGTAGGGGAGCTGTTTTTT	CASSERPVGELFF	.	TRBV25-1	TRBJ2-2	few
TGTGCCAGCAGTCCTCCCTCGAACACTGAAGCTTTCTTT	CASSPPSNTEAFF	.	TRBV12-3/TRBV12-4	TRBJ1-1	.
TGTGCCAGCAGCCCGAACTCAATTAACCTTTTCTTT	CASSPNSINLFF	.	TRBV6-5	TRBJ1-1	many
TGCAGTGCTACCCGGACTAGTGATACGCAGTATTTT	CSATRTSDTQYF	TRBD2	TRBV20-1	TRBJ2-3	many